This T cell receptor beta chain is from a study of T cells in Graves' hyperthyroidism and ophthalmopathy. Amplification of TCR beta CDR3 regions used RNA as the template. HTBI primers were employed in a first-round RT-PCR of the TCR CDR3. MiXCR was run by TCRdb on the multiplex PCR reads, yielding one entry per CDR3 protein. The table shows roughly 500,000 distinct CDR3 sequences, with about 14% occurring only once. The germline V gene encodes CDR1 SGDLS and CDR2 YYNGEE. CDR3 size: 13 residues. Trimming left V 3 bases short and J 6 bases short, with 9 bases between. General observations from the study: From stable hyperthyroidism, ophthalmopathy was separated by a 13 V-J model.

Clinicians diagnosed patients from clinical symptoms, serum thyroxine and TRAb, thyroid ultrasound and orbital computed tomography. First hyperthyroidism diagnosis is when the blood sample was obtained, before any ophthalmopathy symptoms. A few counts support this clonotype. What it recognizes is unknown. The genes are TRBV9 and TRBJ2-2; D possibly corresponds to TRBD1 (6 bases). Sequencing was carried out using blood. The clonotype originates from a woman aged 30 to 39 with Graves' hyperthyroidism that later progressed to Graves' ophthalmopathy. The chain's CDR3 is CASSGPGAGELFF. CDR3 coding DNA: TGTGCCAGCAGCGGACCAGGGGCCGGGGAGCTGTTTTTT.